This T cell receptor beta chain was recorded in a study of CD8 T cells in ankylosing spondylitis. General study points: The clones that were linked to disease were reported to be significantly enriched in matched synovial fluid samples from ankylosing spondylitis patients.

This clonotype was counted many times. Its antigen is not identified. This CDR3 is 16 amino acids long. The germline gives CDR1 SNHLY, CDR2 FYNNEI. The V and J ends lost 2 bases and 7 bases, in that order; junction bases with no gene match: 9. Using its own MiXCR run on the 5' RACE reads, TCRdb lists one record per CDR3 protein. This table holds 80,000 to 100,000 distinct CDR3 sequences, roughly 8% found once. The clonotype originates from a male donor with ankylosing spondylitis or in good health (not recorded which). The sequenced sample was blood, either unsorted or a sorted T cell fraction (not recorded which). The rearrangement uses TRBV2 and TRBJ1-5, with TRBD1 matching over 9 bases. In DNA form, the CDR3 reads TGTGCCAGCAGTGAAAGATTGGGACAGGGTGGACAGCCCCAGCATTTT. Its protein is CASSERLGQGGQPQHF.